This T cell receptor (beta chain) was captured in a study of shared clonotypes between healthy human individuals (dated by TCRdb to between 2020 and 2021). In terms of the full investigation: A couple of women and three men aged 18 to 49 years were included in the cohort. To estimate repertoire size and how much clonotype sharing occurs between individuals, the study deeply sequenced the blood TCR repertoires of five healthy adults. Each donor's leukapheresis produced roughly between roughly 0.85 and 10 billion PBMCs. To increase sequencing depth and limit assay-specific biases, TCR repertoire library preparation and sequencing were carried out by different laboratories using diverse techniques. For each donor, three plates each were used for CD4 naive and CD4 memory, two plates were used for CD8 naive, and one plate was used for CD8 memory.

Turning to this clone: Its antigen remains undetermined. Within one base of it there is no much larger clone, and no base qualities were kept.

TCR CDR3 regions were amplified from genomic DNA by multiplex PCR using the deep immunoSEQ assay. For each cell subset, the extracted genomic DNA was distributed evenly across all wells of several immunoSEQ 96-well plates, and each plate served as one replicate. For sorted subsets, roughly 200 ng of genomic DNA, equivalent to around 29,000 T cell genomes, went into each replicate PCR. The purified libraries were quantified using a Qubit 3.0 fluorometer, sized with a Bioanalyzer 2100, and then quantified again using the KAPA Library Quantification kit. Every immunoSEQ 96-well plate was sequenced on a separate single-read 150-cycle Illumina NextSeq 550 flow cell. Per the source publication's procedure: Because the immunoSEQ output held only junctional sequences and lacked quality scores, the filtering could not match the filtering applied to full-length reads. To assign V/J genes and CDR3, sequences were annotated against IMGT germline references using PyIR, a Python wrapper for IgBLAST v1.9. Any read was removed if the V/J assignment was weak (E-value above 1e-6), the CDR3 was missing, or the read contained stop codons, out-of-frame junctions, or ambiguous translated residues. V3J clonotypes were defined as sequences sharing the same inferred V gene, J gene, and CDR3 amino acid sequence. To compute the percentage overlap between repertoires, the number of shared unique clonotypes was divided by the size of the smaller repertoire. Repertoire richness was assessed with RTK rarefaction, the Chao1 estimator, and Recon v2.1 estimates of unobserved clonotypes. For all TCRbeta clonotypes obtained by the gDNA method from a handful of donors, generation probabilities were computed with OLGA. Here the immuneACCESS table is served through TCRdb, limited to in-frame sequences with V and J called. Missing clones are a known gap in these copies; in checked studies unresolved V genes cover under half, and the rest lacks a known reason. D and trimming come from the DNA, and the V and J calls and clone size come from that table. This sample gives about 2.4 million clones in total; approximately 94% of them show up just once. About 0.39% of the sample belongs to the ten largest clones.

Healthy HIV-negative adults with no recently reported acute infections or vaccinations were included as donors. All donors were Caucasian adults living in Nashville, Tennessee, USA. CD4+ T cells were enriched by magnetic negative selection, after which naive cells were positively selected on CD45RA and the negative fraction was taken as the memory subset. After blood collection by leukapheresis, PBMCs were isolated using Ficoll-Histopaque density gradient centrifugation and then cryopreserved in the vapor phase of liquid nitrogen. Analytical flow cytometry was used to check the purity and quantity of each magnetically sorted T cell population. Genomic DNA was isolated from each sorted fraction and quantified by UV absorbance on a Nanodrop 2000c. The research as a whole found: Across a handful of donors, approximately 4.6% of naive CD4, 3.5% of naive CD8, around 2.1% of memory CD4, and approximately 0.4% of memory CD8 clonotypes were shared. The small number of donors limited the genetic and exposure-history diversity represented. Sampling was restricted to blood, and TCR repertoires in tissue are likely to differ from TCR repertoires in blood. Clonotypes shared by all four sorted-subset donors showed higher generation probabilities than non-shared clonotypes. Estimated clonotype richness was generally larger for naive than for memory subsets. Incomplete sequencing was indicated by rarefaction of sorted-subset datasets, despite the large sequencing depth. Based on pairwise subsampling, the degree of clonotype sharing among donors was expected to be affected by sequencing depth.

The CDR3 has 12 amino acids, counting the end cysteine and phenylalanine. Only the CDR3 portion is preserved as DNA: 36 bases, with reading frame beginning at the first base. Deletion took 6 bases off V and 3 bases off J, with a span of 7 bases between the germline ends. The germline V gene (reference sequence) sets CDR1 to MNHEY and CDR2 to SMNVEV. The receptor chain draws on TRBV27 and TRBJ2-3; the D gene identity is not certain. What was sequenced was naive CD4+ T cells from PBMCs. Explained via the paper, the cell subset or site label denotes: CD45RA+ positively selected. The sequence derives from a man between 18 and 29 years old in good health. Some clones in this sample may be carry-over from other donors' samples. The CDR3 protein sequence reads: CASRATTDTQYF. The DNA reads as follows: TGTGCCAGCAGGGCGACAACAGATACGCAGTATTTT.